The 3 T cell receptor beta chains in this list originate from one sample, sequenced in a study of OX40 agonist ivuxolimab in advanced cancers. Produced via immunoSEQ multiplex PCR; TCRdb's table is partial and in-frame only. The table shows 75,000 to 100,000 clones, with around nine tenths occurring only once. The source was CD4+ or CD8+ T cells sorted from blood, collected in a trial of the OX40 agonist ivuxolimab. Source of these receptors: an adult with an advanced solid tumor such as melanoma, head and neck, liver or kidney cancer.

This chain joins TRBV6-4 and TRBJ2-2; TRBD1 or TRBD2 may be the D gene (5 bases each). There are 15 residues in the CDR3. V was shortened by 7 bases and J by 6 bases, with 18 bases between the two germline ends. Per the germline V gene, CDR1 is MRHNA and CDR2 is SNTAGT. Here the CDR3 DNA reads TGTGCCAGCAAGCCAGAAGCCCGGGGCGCCGGGGAGCTGTTTTTT. This gives the protein CASKPEARGAGELFF.

The J gene is TRBJ2-2, the V gene TRBV2; 9 bases match TRBD2. The V gene end was trimmed by 4 bases and the J gene end by 6 bases; junction bases not matched to a gene: 6. The CDR3 has 15 amino acids. Germline CDR1 reads SNHLY; CDR2 reads FYNNEI. CDR3 loop: CASSGASGIPGELFF. The CDR3 DNA sequence: TGTGCCAGCAGTGGGGCTAGCGGGATCCCCGGGGAGCTGTTTTTT.

The CDR3, as DNA: TGCGCCAGCAGCCAAGAAGGCACAGGGGGGGGCTACACCTTC. Its protein is CASSQEGTGGGYTF. This chain joins TRBV4-1 and TRBJ1-2, with TRBD1 matching 8 bases. With V trimmed by 0 bases and J by 8 bases, 5 bases remained unmatched. The CDR3 has 14 amino acids. In germline, CDR1 is MGHRA, CDR2 YSYEKL.